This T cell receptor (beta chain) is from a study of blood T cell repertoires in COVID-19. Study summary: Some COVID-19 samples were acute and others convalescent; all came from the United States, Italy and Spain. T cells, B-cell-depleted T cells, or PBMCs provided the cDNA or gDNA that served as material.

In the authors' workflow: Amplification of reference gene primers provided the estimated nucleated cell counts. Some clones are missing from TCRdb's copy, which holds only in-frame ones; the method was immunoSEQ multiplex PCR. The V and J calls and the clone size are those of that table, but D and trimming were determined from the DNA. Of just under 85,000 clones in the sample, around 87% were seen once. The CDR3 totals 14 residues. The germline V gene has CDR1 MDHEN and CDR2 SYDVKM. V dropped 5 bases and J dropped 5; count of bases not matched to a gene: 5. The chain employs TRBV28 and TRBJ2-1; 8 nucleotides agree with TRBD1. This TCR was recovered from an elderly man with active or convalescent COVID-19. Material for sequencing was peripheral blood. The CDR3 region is CASSTQGVNNEQFF. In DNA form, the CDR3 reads TGTGCCAGCAGTACACAGGGGGTAAACAATGAGCAGTTCTTC.